This T cell receptor (beta chain) was captured by sequencing in a study of CD8+ T cells in alopecia areata (dated by TCRdb to the late 2010s). Concerning the study at large: Treated patients were enrolled in an open-label pilot trial of oral tofacitinib at 5 to 10 mg twice daily for moderate-to-severe alopecia areata. Tofacitinib was given for 6 to 18 months, followed by 6 months of follow-up off drug to assess delayed response and recurrence. RNA was obtained with the PAXgene miRNA kit for fixed scalp, the miRNeasy kit for PBMCs, and the RNeasy kit for mouse skin. Amplification of TCRbeta CDR3 regions was done by immunoSEQ multiplex PCR using 35 Vbeta forward primers and 13 Jbeta reverse primers. Scalp clonality was compared across normal scalp (n=4), patchy alopecia areata scalp (n=8), and alopecia totalis/universalis scalp (n=8). On the human side, TCRbeta sequencing was run on scalp tissue and on sorted CD4+ and CD8+ peripheral blood T cells from healthy controls and from alopecia areata patients with either patchy or totalis/universalis disease. High-throughput TCRbeta sequencing was used to examine T cell clonal expansion in alopecia areata in both the C3H/HeJ mouse model and human patients. Patients on tofacitinib were biopsied at baseline and after 4 and 24 weeks of treatment, and several of the patients also had a later scalp biopsy.

Relative to germline, V is 3 bases shorter and J is 0 bases shorter, with 8 bases between their ends. Counted from cysteine to phenylalanine, this CDR3 has 14 amino acids. The sequence is cut down to CDR3 DNA, 42 bases in frame from base 1. CDR1 SNHLY and CDR2 FYNNEI were looked up in the germline V gene. The method behind the library was the immunoSEQ multiplex PCR assay. To provide template for TCR sequencing, every sample had RNA extracted and reverse transcribed into cDNA. SuperScript III was used for first-strand cDNA synthesis, primed with a 2:1 mix of oligo-dT and random hexamers. A synthetic immune receptor repertoire was used to assess amplification bias, and residual bias was removed computationally. The source study handled its data this way. Raw reads were preprocessed to remove errors, and CDR3 was defined according to IMGT conventions as the region from the conserved cysteine to phenylalanine. To get clonality, Shannon entropy was normalized by log2 of the number of productive unique TCRs and the result was subtracted from 1. Scalp TCRbeta sequences were cross-referenced with sorted blood CD4 and CD8 repertoires so that the CD4 or CD8 identity of scalp clones could be inferred. In TCRdb, the immuneACCESS table is reduced to in-frame sequences with V and J assigned. These tables do not hold every clone; where another copy was compared, an unresolved V gene accounts for under half, and the others remain unexplained. That table gives V, J and clone size, and the DNA gave D and trimming. For this sample the table gives 150,000 or so clones, of which around 86% were detected only once. Clones ranked in the top ten supply about 14% of the sample.

According to the study, the label for this sample's time point signals: baseline before oral tofacitinib. Peripheral blood and lesional scalp punch biopsies were obtained from patients with alopecia areata. PBMCs were isolated by density centrifugation and stained for CD3, CD4 and CD8, after which CD4+ and CD8+ T cells were sorted on a FACSAria. Regarding this clone: Its antigen is currently not known. Within one base of it there is no much larger clone, and no base qualities were kept.

Beyond this particular receptor, the publication reports: Compared with mice, TCR sequences shared between patients were less clear, possibly partly because of HLA diversity across the patient population. Higher clonality and more expanded CD8+ clones were observed in lesional scalp than in normal scalp, particularly in alopecia totalis/universalis, a finding suggestive of antigenic drive. Scalp TCR repertoire analysis is complicated because resident alphabeta T cells in normal human skin are also sequenced, whereas mouse skin is dominated by gammadelta T cells.

This receptor was obtained from a human donor with alopecia areata. The chain uses TRBV2 and TRBJ2-5; a confident D gene designation cannot be given. This specimen consisted of CD8+ T cells sorted from blood, obtained at week 0. The CDR3 loop reads CASSEGQNQETQYF. The base sequence is TGTGCCAGCAGTGAGGGCCAGAACCAAGAGACCCAGTACTTC. With the rest looked up from the reference TRBV2 and TRBJ2-5 genes rather than sequenced, the full variable domain is EPEVTQTPSHQVTQMGQEVILRCVPISNHLYFYWYRQILGQKVEFLVSFYNNEISEKSEIFDDQFSVERPDGSNFTLKIRSTKLEDSAMYFCASSEGQNQETQYFGPGTRLLVL.